The TCR beta chain described here comes from a study of cytomegalovirus exposure and HLA in healthy donors. The PCR contained 60 Vbeta and 13 Jbeta primers. Clones were read by immunoSEQ multiplex PCR, and TCRdb kept only the in-frame ones, dropping some. The sample contains 95,000 to 110,000 clones, about 74% of which appear only once. V lost 4 bases, J lost 0 bases, and 7 bases stayed unmatched. The V gene's germline CDR1 is SGHTA and CDR2 FQGNSA. The CDR3 runs to 17 residues. This TCR was sampled from a woman in her forties in good health and CMV-seropositive. The V call is TRBV7-2, the J call TRBJ1-3; TRBD1 matches at 9 bases. Specimen: PBMCs. This CDR3 reads CASSSRTGAFSGNTIYF. DNA of the CDR3: TGTGCCAGCAGCTCCCGGACAGGGGCCTTCTCTGGAAACACCATATATTTT. The full variable domain, completed using reference TRBV7-2 and TRBJ1-3, is GAGVSQSPSNKVTEKGKDVELRCDPISGHTALYWYRQSLGQGLEFLIYFQGNSAPDKSGLPSDRFSAERTGGSVSTLTIQRTQQEDSAVYLCASSSRTGAFSGNTIYFGEGSWLTVV.